Listed here are 29 T cell receptor beta chains from one sample, sequenced in a study of blood T cell repertoires in COVID-19 (dated by TCRdb to about 2020). Library prep was done by the immunoSEQ multiplex PCR assay. Sourced from immuneACCESS, this table was stored by TCRdb with only in-frame sequences that have V and J called. A share of the clones is absent; for the studies checked, an unresolved V gene accounts for under half, and the remainder has no known explanation. This sample lists 95,000 to 150,000 clones; more than 80% were detected once. The ten largest account for 3.2% of the sample. Material: peripheral blood. Receptor source: a woman aged 80 or over with COVID-19, enrolled during active disease.

The chain has TRBV19 and TRBJ2-3; 8 nucleotides align to TRBD1. This CDR3 is 16 amino acids long. Germline V gene sequence: CDR1 LNHDA, CDR2 SQIVND (reference sequence). Trimming took 4 bases from V and 2 from J; bases not matched to a gene: 8. This CDR3 is CASSRGRTGPTDTQYF. In DNA, the CDR3 is TGTGCCAGTAGTAGAGGCAGGACAGGGCCCACAGATACGCAGTATTTT.

The chain combines TRBV2 with TRBJ1-2; weak D call: TRBD1 (6 bases). The CDR3 contains 14 residues. CDR1 is SNHLY and CDR2 is FYNNEI in the germline V gene. V dropped 6 bases and J dropped 4 bases, with 15 bases sitting between them. In DNA, the CDR3 is TGTGCCAGCAGATCAAACCAGGGGTTCTATGGCTACACCTTC. Its translation: CASRSNQGFYGYTF.

The chain links TRBV19 to TRBJ1-2; D remains ambiguous. V lost 4 bases and J 5 bases, leaving 8 bases between the germline ends. The CDR3 is made up of 12 amino acids. The germline V gene encodes CDR1 LNHDA and CDR2 SQIVND (reference sequence). CDR3 protein: CASSNREYGYTF. CDR3 coding DNA: TGTGCCAGTAGTAACAGAGAGTATGGCTACACCTTC. Looking up the rest from reference TRBV19 and TRBJ1-2 gives the full variable domain: DGGITQSPKYLFRKEGQNVTLSCEQNLNHDAMYWYRQDPGQGLRLIYYSQIVNDFQKGDIAEGYSVSREKKESFPLTVTSAQKNPTAFYLCASSNREYGYTFGSGTRLTVV.

The genes are TRBV2 and TRBJ2-2, with D perhaps matching TRBD1 (6 bases). CDR1 SNHLY and CDR2 FYNNEI come from the germline V gene. The CDR3 has 14 residues. The V gene lost 4 bases and the J gene lost 4 bases, with 10 bases spanning the gap. The CDR3 nucleotides are TGTGCCAGCAGTGTACAGGGAGCCACCGGGGAGCTGTTTTTT. This translates into CASSVQGATGELFF.

The rearrangement uses TRBV5-1 and TRBJ2-1; 14 bases fit TRBD2. V was pared by 1 base and J by 5 bases, with 8 bases of the junction left unmatched. Germline CDR1 SGHRS, CDR2 YFSETQ. The length of the CDR3 is 18 residues. CDR3 in DNA: TGCGCCAGCAGCTTGCGAGGACTAGCGGGAGGATTGGACAATGAGCAGTTCTTC. Translating gives CASSLRGLAGGLDNEQFF.

This chain joins TRBV3-1 (or the pseudogene TRBV3-2) and TRBJ2-1; 10 bases are shared with TRBD2. CDR3 length: 17 amino acids. The ends lost 0 bases at V and 12 bases at J; junction bases unmatched: 14. CDR1 and CDR2 (germline): LGHDT, YNNKEL (reference sequence). The CDR3 DNA reads as TGTGCCAGCAGCCAAGAGGGAGCGGGAGGGGCTCTTTCAAGGCAGTTCTTC. Translation: CASSQEGAGGALSRQFF.

This clone has a handful of counts. The V call is TRBV6-5, the J call TRBJ2-7, with a possible D match to TRBD2 (5 bases). With 6 bases removed from V and 6 bases from J, the gap between germline ends came to 9 bases. The CDR3 consists of 11 residues. Germline values: CDR1 MNHEY, CDR2 SVGAGI. CDR3 in DNA: TGTGCCAGCAGGCTTGCGGGCGAGCAGTACTTC. Its translation is CASRLAGEQYF.

This chain connects TRBV11-1 to TRBJ2-7, with a weak D call TRBD2 (5 bases). The CDR3 consists of 13 residues. V shed 2 bases and J shed 3 bases, with 8 bases lying between them. The germline CDR1 and CDR2 sequences are SGHAT and FQDESV (reference sequence). CDR3 protein: CASSLSRDYEQYF. CDR3 in DNA: TGTGCCAGCAGCTTAAGTCGGGACTACGAGCAGTACTTC.

The chain is built from TRBV4-3 and TRBJ2-2; D is unclear. The CDR3 is 14 amino acids. Trimming removed 0 bases from V and 5 bases from J, with 7 bases in between. Per the germline V gene, CDR1 is LGHNA and CDR2 is YSLEER. CDR3 in DNA: TGCGCCAGCAGCCAAGAATTCAGAACCGGGGAGCTGTTTTTT. Protein sequence: CASSQEFRTGELFF.

The sample holds one count of this clone. This sequence joins TRBV19 and TRBJ2-7, with 7 bases lining up with TRBD1. The CDR3 covers 17 residues. J gave up 2 bases and V 1 base, and 11 bases lay outside the gene matches. In germline, CDR1 is LNHDA, CDR2 SQIVND (reference sequence). CDR3 region: CASSIAGSETGPYEQYF. The DNA of the CDR3 is TGTGCCAGTAGTATAGCAGGTTCCGAGACAGGGCCCTACGAGCAGTACTTC. Full variable domain (rest looked up from reference TRBV19 and TRBJ2-7): DGGITQSPKYLFRKEGQNVTLSCEQNLNHDAMYWYRQDPGQGLRLIYYSQIVNDFQKGDIAEGYSVSREKKESFPLTVTSAQKNPTAFYLCASSIAGSETGPYEQYFGPGTRLTVT.

The V and J genes are TRBV7-2 and TRBJ2-3; perhaps TRBD1 as D (6 bases). Germline lookup yields CDR1 SGHTA and CDR2 FQGNSA. The CDR3 has 17 amino acids. Trimming stripped 1 base from V and 5 bases from J, with 19 bases between. CDR3 in amino acids: CASSLEGPLRGKDTQYF. The DNA for the CDR3 is TGTGCCAGCAGCTTAGAGGGGCCCCTCAGGGGCAAAGATACGCAGTATTTT.

Only one count was recorded for this clone. The V and J genes are TRBV4-2 and TRBJ2-5; 10 nucleotides agree with TRBD1. This CDR3 has 19 amino acids. The germline V gene encodes CDR1 LGHNA and CDR2 YNFKEQ. The V gene end was trimmed by 1 base and the J gene end by 7 bases; junction bases not matched to a gene: 18. The CDR3 loop is CASSQGPLSPGQGMTTQYF. In DNA form, the CDR3 reads TGTGCCAGCAGCCAAGGGCCACTCTCACCGGGACAGGGGATGACGACCCAGTACTTC.

This clone occurred a few times. The rearrangement uses TRBV29-1 and TRBJ1-2; D is perhaps TRBD1 (5 bases). Germline V gene lookup returns CDR1 SQVTM and CDR2 ANQGSEA. The CDR3 has 12 amino acids. Trimming removed 6 bases from V and 2 bases from J, with 10 bases in between. CDR3 DNA sequence: TGCAGCGTGCAAGACAGCAACTATGGCTACACCTTC. Residues: CSVQDSNYGYTF.

V gene TRBV11-2 combines with J gene TRBJ2-2; unclear D gene. Germline V lookup: CDR1 SGHAT, CDR2 FQNNGV. Trimming left V 3 bases short and J 0 bases short, with 5 bases between. The CDR3 runs 14 residues. CDR3 residues: CASSFIANTGELFF. The CDR3 nucleotides read TGTGCCAGCAGCTTTATAGCGAACACCGGGGAGCTGTTTTTT.

The V call is TRBV28, the J call TRBJ2-1, with 10 bases lining up with TRBD2. V lost 5 bases to trimming and J lost 6 bases; unmatched junction nucleotides: 10. Germline CDR1 MDHEN, CDR2 SYDVKM. CDR3 length: 16 residues. CDR3 DNA: TGTGCCAGCAGTGCCCCAGCGGGAGGGCCGGGCAATGAGCAGTTCTTC. Its protein product is CASSAPAGGPGNEQFF. Variable domain in full (rest from reference TRBV28 and TRBJ2-1): DVKVTQSSRYLVKRTGEKVFLECVQDMDHENMFWYRQDPGLGLRLIYFSYDVKMKEKGDIPEGYSVSREKKERFSLILESASTNQTSMYLCASSAPAGGPGNEQFFGPGTRLTVL.

This clone was recorded only once. The V and J genes are TRBV28 and TRBJ2-1; D is undetermined. V was trimmed by 6 bases and J by 6 bases, leaving 15 bases between them. The CDR3 consists of 14 residues. CDR1 and CDR2 (germline): MDHEN, SYDVKM. The CDR3 DNA reads TGTGCCAGCAGCTTCCTTCGGAGCGCCAATGAGCAGTTCTTC. Translating it yields CASSFLRSANEQFF.

The V and J genes are TRBV19 and TRBJ2-7; D unresolved. CDR1 and CDR2 (germline): LNHDA, SQIVND (reference sequence). The CDR3 covers 13 residues. Trimming shortened V by 0 bases and J by 6 bases, and 9 bases separated the two germline ends. The CDR3 loop is CASSIDFRSEQYF. CDR3 DNA: TGTGCCAGTAGTATAGATTTCAGGTCCGAGCAGTACTTC.

The CDR3 region is CASSLNPGTSGSLSGELFF. For the CDR3, the DNA is TGTGCCAGCAGCTTAAACCCCGGGACTAGCGGGAGTTTGAGCGGGGAGCTGTTTTTT. The V gene is TRBV7-3, the J gene TRBJ2-2; 14 bases match TRBD2. CDR1 SGHTA and CDR2 FQGTGA come from the germline V gene. V lost 1 base, J lost 7 bases, and 11 bases stayed unmatched. The length of the CDR3 is 19 residues. Based on the CDR3 plus reference TRBV7-3 and TRBJ2-2, the full variable domain is GAGVSQTPSNKVTEKGKYVELRCDPISGHTALYWYRQSLGQGPEFLIYFQGTGAADDSGLPNDRFFAVRPEGSVSTLKIQRTERGDSAVYLCASSLNPGTSGSLSGELFFGEGSRLTVL.

The rearrangement links TRBV3-1 (or the pseudogene TRBV3-2) to TRBJ1-1; possible D gene TRBD1, 5 bases. CDR3 length equals 13 residues. Per the germline V gene, CDR1 is LGHDT and CDR2 is YNNKEL (reference sequence). Trimming shortened V by 6 bases and J by 2 bases, and 10 bases separated the two germline ends. CDR3 nucleotide sequence: TGTGCCAGCAGAGGCGGGGCTAACACTGAAGCTTTCTTT. It specifies CASRGGANTEAFF.

The DNA of the CDR3 is TGTGCCAGCTCGCCGAGCCCTAGCGGGAGAACCGCCGGGGAGCTGTTTTTT. Translation gives CASSPSPSGRTAGELFF. The genes are TRBV18 and TRBJ2-2; 10 bases map to TRBD2. Germline-derived CDR1 and CDR2 are KGHSH and LQKENI. V trimming: 6 bases; J trimming: 6 bases; junction bases outside the gene matches: 13. The CDR3 runs 17 residues. Full variable domain (outside the CDR3, taken from reference TRBV18 and TRBJ2-2): NAGVMQNPRHLVRRRGQEARLRCSPMKGHSHVYWYRQLPEEGLKFMVYLQKENIIDESGMPKERFSAEFPKEGPSILRIQQVVRGDSAAYFCASSPSPSGRTAGELFFGEGSRLTVL.

This sequence joins TRBV5-1 and TRBJ1-4, with D possibly matching TRBD1 (6 bases). CDR1 SGHRS and CDR2 YFSETQ come from the germline V gene. This CDR3 has 15 residues. Trimming shortened V by 4 bases and J by 5 bases, and 15 bases separated the two germline ends. The CDR3 spells CASSDSRGGNEKLFF. The CDR3 DNA reads TGCGCCAGCAGCGATTCCAGGGGTGGGAATGAAAAACTGTTTTTT.

This sequence joins TRBV2 and TRBJ2-2, with D possibly being TRBD2 (7 bases). Trimming left V 3 bases short and J 6 bases short, with 14 bases between. In germline, CDR1 is SNHLY, CDR2 FYNNEI. This CDR3 has 15 residues. This CDR3 is CASSERGLVAGELFF. Written as DNA, the CDR3 is TGTGCCAGCAGTGAGCGGGGGCTTGTTGCCGGGGAGCTGTTTTTT.

This clone was seen a handful of times. The chain combines TRBV5-5 with TRBJ2-7; 11 nucleotides line up with TRBD2. CDR3 length equals 20 residues. CDR1 and CDR2 from the germline V gene are SGHKS and YYEKEE (reference sequence). Losses at the gene ends were 5 bases for V and 2 bases for J; bases not matched to a gene: 21. CDR3 region: CASSFVPLAGGPSFAYEQYF. The CDR3 nucleotides are TGTGCCAGCAGTTTTGTCCCTCTAGCGGGAGGCCCATCCTTCGCCTACGAGCAGTACTTC.

The J gene is TRBJ2-3, the V gene TRBV7-6; D gene ambiguous. Trimming removed 5 bases from V and 2 bases from J, with 14 bases in between. The germline V gene has CDR1 SGHVS and CDR2 FNYEAQ. This CDR3 region has 15 residues. The CDR3 loop reads CASSKRMALTDTQYF. The CDR3 region has the DNA TGTGCCAGCAGCAAAAGAATGGCTCTCACAGATACGCAGTATTTT.

This chain uses TRBV10-3 with TRBJ1-2; the match to TRBD1 covers 7 bases. Germline CDR1 ENHRY, CDR2 SYGVKD. The CDR3 is 15 amino acids. V gave up 7 bases and J gave up 5 bases; unmatched junction bases: 13. The CDR3 protein is CAITDTGARGYGYTF. In DNA form, the CDR3 reads TGTGCCATCACAGACACAGGGGCCCGGGGGTATGGCTACACCTTC.

The V gene is TRBV12-3 or TRBV12-4, the J gene TRBJ1-1, with D hard to call. Between the trimmed V and J ends, which lost 8 bases and 10 bases, there was a span of 5 bases. This CDR3 region has 8 residues. The CDR3 DNA sequence: TGTGCCAGCGGGCCAGCTTTCTTT. It specifies CASGPAFF.

V usage is TRBV6-2 or TRBV6-3 and J usage is TRBJ2-7; 7 bases are a match to TRBD2. The CDR3 is made up of 14 amino acids. Germline CDR1 and CDR2: MNHEY and SVGEGT. With V trimmed by 2 bases and J by 4 bases, 5 bases remained unmatched. The CDR3: CASSYNGGLYEQYF. CDR3 nucleotides: TGTGCCAGCAGTTACAACGGGGGACTATACGAGCAGTACTTC.

The chain links TRBV6-2 or TRBV6-3 to TRBJ2-3, with D hard to call. The germline V and J ends were trimmed by 2 bases and 5 bases, with 8 bases remaining between them. The germline V gene has CDR1 MNHEY and CDR2 SVGEGT. The CDR3 sequence is 13 residues long. The chain's CDR3 is CASSYGPGDTQYF. DNA of the CDR3: TGTGCCAGCAGTTACGGTCCGGGAGATACGCAGTATTTT.

The CDR3: CASSPYGGNEKLFF. Written as DNA, the CDR3 is TGTGCCAGCAGCCCCTATGGGGGCAATGAAAAACTGTTTTTT. The V gene is TRBV3-1 (or the pseudogene TRBV3-2), the J gene TRBJ1-4; D possibly corresponds to TRBD1 (6 bases). CDR1 LGHDT and CDR2 YNNKEL come from the germline V gene (reference sequence). The CDR3 consists of 14 residues. Between the trimmed V and J ends, which lost 4 bases and 5 bases, there was a span of 11 bases.